This T cell receptor (beta chain) was sequenced for a study of neoadjuvant anti-PD-1 for oral cavity cancer. Across the whole study: Most patients had three to four biweekly doses of 3 mg/kg nivolumab before resection.

The CDR3 covers 14 residues. The germline V gene encodes CDR1 GTSNPN and CDR2 SVGIG (reference sequence). V dropped 1 base and J dropped 7 bases, with 14 bases sitting between them. Concerning this clone: Its antigen is still unknown.

Findings and limits, study-wide: Post-nivolumab, blood T cell clonality was significantly elevated in non-responders.

The method was immunoSEQ multiplex PCR; TCRdb's version includes in-frame clones alone and lacks a portion of them. The sample lists tens of thousands of clones, around 88% seen once, with about 3.7% in the top ten. This sample comprised PBMCs, obtained before nivolumab (anti-PD-1) treatment. The clonotype was recovered from a person aged 40 to 85 with oral cavity squamous cell carcinoma. The chain is built from TRBV30 and TRBJ2-1; D is unclear. CDR3 sequence reads: CAWSDWGSMNEQFF. For the CDR3, the DNA is TGTGCCTGGAGTGACTGGGGAAGTATGAATGAGCAGTTCTTC.